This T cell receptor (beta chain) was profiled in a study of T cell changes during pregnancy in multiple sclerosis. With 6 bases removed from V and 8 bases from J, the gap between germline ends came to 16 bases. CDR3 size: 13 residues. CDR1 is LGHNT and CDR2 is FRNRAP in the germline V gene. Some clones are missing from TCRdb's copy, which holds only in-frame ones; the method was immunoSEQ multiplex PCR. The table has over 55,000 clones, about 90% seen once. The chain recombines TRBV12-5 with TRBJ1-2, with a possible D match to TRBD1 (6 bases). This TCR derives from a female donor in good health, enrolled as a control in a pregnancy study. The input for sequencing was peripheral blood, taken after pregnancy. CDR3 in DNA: TGTGCTAGTGGACCCACAGGGACGTGGGGCTACACCTTC. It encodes CASGPTGTWGYTF.